This TCR beta chain was captured by sequencing in a study of cytomegalovirus exposure and HLA in healthy donors. V was trimmed by 1 base and J by 5 bases, leaving 8 bases between them. This CDR3 is built from 14 residues. Germline V gene data show CDR1 as SGHTA and CDR2 as FQGNSA. Primers for the PCR totalled 60 Vbeta and 13 Jbeta. Some clones are missing from TCRdb's copy, which holds only in-frame ones; the method was immunoSEQ multiplex PCR. The profile covers 140,000 to 150,000 clones, with around four fifths appearing a single time and 3% to 3.5% taken by the ten largest. This receptor was obtained from a male donor in good health and CMV-seronegative. Sequencing was performed on PBMCs. This chain uses TRBV7-2 with TRBJ2-2; no clear D gene. CDR3 coding DNA: TGTGCCAGCAGCTTAGGGCCTCGAACCGGGGAGCTGTTTTTT. Amino acid sequence: CASSLGPRTGELFF.